This is a list of T cell receptor beta chains from one sample in a study of T-cell reconstitution after alpha-beta-depleted transplantation in children. TCRdb analysed the PCR reads with MiXCR anew, one entry per CDR3 protein. The table records hundreds of thousands of distinct CDR3 sequences, about 18% of them present only once. Sequencing was performed on PBMCs from the stem cell graft donor, taken from the stem cell graft. These receptors came from a human donor who donated a stem cell graft to a child with acute lymphoblastic leukemia. Both conserved end residues are part of each CDR3. The D gene is left open where the match is weak. The size of a clone is reported for some rows only, either as once, few or many, or as a class for expanded clones.

d_gene: .; j_gene: TRBJ2-1; abundance: few; v_gene: TRBV3-1; CDR3nt: TGTGCCAGCAGCCAAGATTGGGGGCCCACTAGCTCCAATGAGCAGTTCTTC; CDR3aa: CASSQDWGPTSSNEQFF
d_gene: .; j_gene: TRBJ1-1; abundance: few; v_gene: TRBV20-1; CDR3nt: TGCAGTGCGAGGGGGGGGTTGGACACTGAAGCTTTCTTT; CDR3aa: CSARGGLDTEAFF
d_gene: .; j_gene: TRBJ1-5; abundance: few; v_gene: TRBV21-1; CDR3nt: TGTGCCAGCAGCAGTAGGACAGGGAAGGGCCTCACTGAAAGCAATCAGCCCCAGCATTTT; CDR3aa: CASSSRTGKGLTESNQPQHF
d_gene: .; j_gene: TRBJ1-6; abundance: few; v_gene: TRBV10-3; CDR3nt: TGTGCCATCAGGGGGGACCGCGATAATTCACCCCTCCACTTT; CDR3aa: CAIRGDRDNSPLHF
d_gene: .; j_gene: TRBJ2-2; abundance: .; v_gene: TRBV18; CDR3nt: TGTGCCAGCTCACCACCAGTGAACACCGGGGAGCTGTTTTTT; CDR3aa: CASSPPVNTGELFF
d_gene: .; j_gene: TRBJ2-1; abundance: few; v_gene: TRBV9; CDR3nt: TGTGCCAGCAGCCCAGACCGGCACCTCTCCGATGAGCAGTTCTTC; CDR3aa: CASSPDRHLSDEQFF
d_gene: .; j_gene: TRBJ2-7; abundance: .; v_gene: TRBV7-3; CDR3nt: TGTGCCAGCAGCTCCCAGGGGAGGGCCGAGGGAGAGCAGTACTTC; CDR3aa: CASSSQGRAEGEQYF
d_gene: TRBD1; j_gene: TRBJ2-7; abundance: few; v_gene: TRBV7-8; CDR3nt: TGTGCCAGCAGCCCTAGGACAGGGGTATGGTACGAGCAGTACTTC; CDR3aa: CASSPRTGVWYEQYF
d_gene: .; j_gene: TRBJ2-2; abundance: few; v_gene: TRBV25-1; CDR3nt: TGTGCCAGCAGTGCCGGGGAGCTGTTTTTT; CDR3aa: CASSAGELFF
d_gene: .; j_gene: TRBJ1-1; abundance: .; v_gene: TRBV27; CDR3nt: TGTGCCAGCAGTTTCGCCCAAGGCACTGAAGCTTTCTTT; CDR3aa: CASSFAQGTEAFF
d_gene: .; j_gene: TRBJ2-7; abundance: once; v_gene: TRBV15; CDR3nt: TGTGCCACCAGCAGATCCCAAGCGACCTACGAGCAGTACTTC; CDR3aa: CATSRSQATYEQYF
d_gene: TRBD1; j_gene: TRBJ1-3; abundance: .; v_gene: TRBV5-1; CDR3nt: TGCGCCAGCAGCTTGGAACAGGGGTCTGGAAACACCATATATTTT; CDR3aa: CASSLEQGSGNTIYF
d_gene: .; j_gene: TRBJ1-1; abundance: many; v_gene: TRBV27; CDR3nt: TGTGCCAGCAGCACGAACACTGAAGCTTTCTTT; CDR3aa: CASSTNTEAFF
d_gene: .; j_gene: TRBJ1-5; abundance: .; v_gene: TRBV5-1; CDR3nt: TGCGCCAGCAGCTTGGATTACAATCAGCCCCAGCATTTT; CDR3aa: CASSLDYNQPQHF
d_gene: .; j_gene: TRBJ1-2; abundance: .; v_gene: TRBV5-4; CDR3nt: TGTGCCAGCAGCCCACGCCGTTGGGCAGAGGAATATGGCTACACCTTC; CDR3aa: CASSPRRWAEEYGYTF
d_gene: .; j_gene: TRBJ2-1; abundance: .; v_gene: TRBV6-5; CDR3nt: TGTGCCAGCAGGAGACCAAACAATGAGCAGTTCTTC; CDR3aa: CASRRPNNEQFF
d_gene: .; j_gene: TRBJ2-7; abundance: .; v_gene: TRBV29-1; CDR3nt: TGCAGCGTTGAAGCATCTACGGCTTACGAGCATTACTTC; CDR3aa: CSVEASTAYEHYF
d_gene: .; j_gene: TRBJ2-5; abundance: few; v_gene: TRBV13; CDR3nt: TGTGCCAGCAGCTTAGAAACAGACTACCAAGAGACCCAGTACTTC; CDR3aa: CASSLETDYQETQYF
d_gene: TRBD2; j_gene: TRBJ2-5; abundance: few; v_gene: TRBV5-1; CDR3nt: TGCGCCAGCAGCCCACATCGACTAGCGGGAAATGAGGAGACCCAGTACTTC; CDR3aa: CASSPHRLAGNEETQYF
d_gene: .; j_gene: TRBJ1-1; abundance: .; v_gene: TRBV21-1; CDR3nt: TGTGCCAGCAGCAAAGCGCTTTTCGGGGGTACGAACACTGAAGCTTTCTTT; CDR3aa: CASSKALFGGTNTEAFF
d_gene: .; j_gene: TRBJ1-2; abundance: few; v_gene: TRBV12-3/TRBV12-4; CDR3nt: TGTGCCAGCAGTCCCCAACAGGGAGGTGGCTACACCTTC; CDR3aa: CASSPQQGGGYTF
d_gene: .; j_gene: TRBJ2-1; abundance: many; v_gene: TRBV5-1; CDR3nt: TGCGCCAGCAGCTTCGTAGGGATTAATGAGCAGTTCTTC; CDR3aa: CASSFVGINEQFF
d_gene: TRBD2; j_gene: TRBJ2-1; abundance: .; v_gene: TRBV29-1; CDR3nt: TGCAGCGTCCTCGCGGGAGGTCCCCACAATGAGCAGTTCTTC; CDR3aa: CSVLAGGPHNEQFF